The clone carrying this T cell receptor (beta chain) was counted only a few times. A junction boundary mismatches the germline segment, possibly from a read error. TCRdb called clones again from the PCR reads with MiXCR. The sample records tens of thousands of clones, 10% to 15% being singletons. All patients reached thyroid surgery having received no treatment beforehand. This entry belongs to a study of metastatic and nonmetastatic thyroid tumors. This CDR3 spans 14 amino acids. Germline CDR1 is SGDLS and CDR2 is YYNGEE. The gene calls are TRBV9 and TRBJ2-3; D is unclear. Sequencing input: blood. The TCR comes from a female donor with papillary thyroid cancer or a benign thyroid nodule (not recorded which). Some clones in this sample may be carry-over from other donors' samples. The CDR3 loop is CASSRALSTDTQCF. The CDR3 DNA follows: TGTGCCAGCAGCCGGGCATTGAGCACAGATACGCAGTGTTTT.